Each of the 7 T cell receptor beta chains below was sequenced from the same sample in a study of CD8+ T cells in alopecia areata (dated by TCRdb to between 2017 and 2018). The library was obtained by the immunoSEQ multiplex PCR assay. RNA was extracted from all samples and reverse transcribed into cDNA as template for TCR sequencing. TCRdb's version of the immuneACCESS table is confined to in-frame rearrangements and falls short of the full clone set. An unresolved V gene accounts for under half of the shortfall where checked; the remainder is of unknown origin. The sample has fewer than 150,000 clones on record, around 60% of them singletons. Of the sample, 3.5% to 5.5% is held by the ten largest clones. This sample's time point label indicates: baseline before oral tofacitinib. Sample: CD4+ T cells sorted from blood, taken at week 0. These receptor sequences come from a human donor with alopecia areata.

CDR3 loop: CASRDGEGQPQHF. The CDR3 bases are TGTGCCAGCAGAGACGGAGAGGGTCAGCCCCAGCATTTT. This chain links TRBV7-9 with TRBJ1-5; D not certain. Germline CDR1 is SEHNR and CDR2 is FQNEAQ (reference sequence). V dropped 6 bases and J dropped 6 bases, with 12 bases sitting between them. This CDR3 has 13 residues. Combining the CDR3 with reference TRBV7-9 and TRBJ1-5 gives the whole variable domain DTGVSQNPRHKITKRGQNVTFRCDPISEHNRLYWYRQTLGQGPEFLTYFQNEAQLEKSRLLSDRFSAERPKGSFSTLEIQRTEQGDSAMYLCASRDGEGQPQHFGDGTRLSIL.

The V gene is TRBV4-1, the J gene TRBJ1-5, with a possible D match to TRBD1 (5 bases). V lost 0 bases and J 0 bases, leaving 18 bases between the germline ends. The CDR3 has 19 residues. Germline CDR1 is MGHRA and CDR2 is YSYEKL. The CDR3 nucleotides are TGCGCCAGCAGCCAAGATACTAACCCGCAGGGTTATAGCAATCAGCCCCAGCATTTT. Its protein product is CASSQDTNPQGYSNQPQHF.

As regards this clone: The sample holds other DNA sequences that translate to the same CDR3. The V and J genes are TRBV7-3 and TRBJ2-1, with 9 nucleotides matching TRBD1. V dropped 3 bases and J dropped 1; count of bases not matched to a gene: 1. Germline V gene data show CDR1 as SGHTA and CDR2 as FQGTGA. This CDR3 is built from 15 residues. The CDR3 spells CASSLGQGSYNEQFF. The DNA for the CDR3 is TGTGCCAGCAGCTTGGGACAGGGTTCCTACAATGAGCAGTTCTTC.

V usage is TRBV7-2 and J usage is TRBJ1-4; no definite D call. The CDR3 covers 12 residues. The germline V gene has CDR1 SGHTA and CDR2 FQGNSA. Trimming took off 5 bases at V and 8 bases at J, with 9 bases between the two ends. CDR3 nucleotide sequence: TGTGCCAGCAGCCCATTCGAGGAAAAACTGTTTTTT. This encodes CASSPFEEKLFF. Full variable domain (remainder filled in from reference TRBV7-2 and TRBJ1-4): GAGVSQSPSNKVTEKGKDVELRCDPISGHTALYWYRQSLGQGLEFLIYFQGNSAPDKSGLPSDRFSAERTGGSVSTLTIQRTQQEDSAVYLCASSPFEEKLFFGSGTQLSVL.

CDR3 bases: TGCGCCAGCAGCCCTAAGACTAGCGGGAGTTCCCACGAGCAGTACTTC. Translating it yields CASSPKTSGSSHEQYF. The V gene is TRBV5-1, the J gene TRBJ2-7; 12 positions agree with TRBD2. The CDR3 has 16 amino acids. Germline V gene lookup returns CDR1 SGHRS and CDR2 YFSETQ. V gave up 4 bases and J gave up 5 bases; unmatched junction bases: 10. Full variable domain (outside the CDR3, taken from reference TRBV5-1 and TRBJ2-7): KAGVTQTPRYLIKTRGQQVTLSCSPISGHRSVSWYQQTPGQGLQFLFEYFSETQRNKGNFPGRFSGRQFSNSRSEMNVSTLELGDSALYLCASSPKTSGSSHEQYFGPGTRLTVT.

The rearrangement joins TRBV27 to TRBJ2-4; a possible D gene is TRBD1 (5 bases). Germline CDR1 and CDR2: MNHEY and SMNVEV (reference sequence). V lost 9 bases and J lost 1, with 19 bases in between. The CDR3 is made up of 16 amino acids. CDR3 amino acids: CARARGTAGAKNIQYF. DNA of the CDR3: TGTGCCAGGGCTAGGGGAACTGCTGGGGCCAAAAACATTCAGTACTTC.

The genes are TRBV5-4 and TRBJ2-2; TRBD2 might be the D (5 bases). V lost 0 bases and J 0 bases, leaving 9 bases between the germline ends. Germline CDR1 reads SGHNT; CDR2 reads YYREEE (reference sequence). The CDR3 consists of 16 residues. CDR3 in DNA: TGTGCCAGCAGCTTGGAGCGAGCGGCGAACACCGGGGAGCTGTTTTTT. This translates into CASSLERAANTGELFF.